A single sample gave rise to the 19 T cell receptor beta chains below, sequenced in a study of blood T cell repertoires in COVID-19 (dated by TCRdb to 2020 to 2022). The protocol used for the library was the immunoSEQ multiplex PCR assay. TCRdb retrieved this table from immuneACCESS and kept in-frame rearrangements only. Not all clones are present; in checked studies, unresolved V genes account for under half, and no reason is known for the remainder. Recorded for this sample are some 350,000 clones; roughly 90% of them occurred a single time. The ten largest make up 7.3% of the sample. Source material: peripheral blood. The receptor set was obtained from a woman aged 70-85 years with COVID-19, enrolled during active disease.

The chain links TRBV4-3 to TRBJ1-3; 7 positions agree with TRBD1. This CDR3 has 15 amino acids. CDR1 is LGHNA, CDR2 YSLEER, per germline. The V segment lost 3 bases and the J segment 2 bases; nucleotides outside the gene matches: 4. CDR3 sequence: CASSQGQRAGNTIYF. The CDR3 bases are TGCGCCAGCAGCCAGGGACAGCGAGCTGGAAACACCATATATTTT.

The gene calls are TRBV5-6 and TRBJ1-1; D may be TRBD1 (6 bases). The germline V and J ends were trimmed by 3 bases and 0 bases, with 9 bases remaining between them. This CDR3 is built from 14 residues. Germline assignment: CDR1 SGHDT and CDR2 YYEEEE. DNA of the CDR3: TGTGCCAGCAGCTCGGGACAAATGAACACTGAAGCTTTCTTT. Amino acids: CASSSGQMNTEAFF.

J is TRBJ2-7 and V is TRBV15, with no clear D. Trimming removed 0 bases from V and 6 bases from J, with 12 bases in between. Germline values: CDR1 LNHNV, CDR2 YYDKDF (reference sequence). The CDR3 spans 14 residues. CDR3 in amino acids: CATSRDYAVSEQYF. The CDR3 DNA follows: TGTGCCACCAGCAGAGATTACGCAGTCTCCGAGCAGTACTTC.

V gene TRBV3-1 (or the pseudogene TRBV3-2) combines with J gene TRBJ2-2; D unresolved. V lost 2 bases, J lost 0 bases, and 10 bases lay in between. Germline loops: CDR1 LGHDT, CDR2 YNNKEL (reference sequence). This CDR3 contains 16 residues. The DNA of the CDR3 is TGTGCCAGCAGCCAAATTGGCAGCGCGAACACCGGGGAGCTGTTTTTT. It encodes CASSQIGSANTGELFF.

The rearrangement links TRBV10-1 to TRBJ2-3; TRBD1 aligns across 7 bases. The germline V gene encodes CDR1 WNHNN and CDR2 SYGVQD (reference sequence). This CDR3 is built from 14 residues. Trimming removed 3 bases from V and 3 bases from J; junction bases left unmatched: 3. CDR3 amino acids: CASSENRGTDTQYF. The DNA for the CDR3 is TGCGCCAGCAGTGAAAACAGGGGTACAGATACGCAGTATTTT.

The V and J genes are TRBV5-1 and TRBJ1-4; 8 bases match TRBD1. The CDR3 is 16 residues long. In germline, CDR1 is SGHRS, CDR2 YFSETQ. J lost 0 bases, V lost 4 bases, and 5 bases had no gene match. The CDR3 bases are TGCGCCAGCAGCGCTACGACAGGGGCAACTAATGAAAAACTGTTTTTT. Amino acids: CASSATTGATNEKLFF.

As DNA, the CDR3 is TGTGCCACCAGTGATCCCACAGGGGGCGAGTATGGCTACACCTTC. Amino acids: CATSDPTGGEYGYTF. The V call is TRBV24-1, the J call TRBJ1-2; TRBD1 aligns across 9 bases. V lost 3 bases to trimming and J lost 5 bases; unmatched junction nucleotides: 6. Germline CDR1 is KGHDR and CDR2 is SFDVKD. The CDR3 has 15 residues.

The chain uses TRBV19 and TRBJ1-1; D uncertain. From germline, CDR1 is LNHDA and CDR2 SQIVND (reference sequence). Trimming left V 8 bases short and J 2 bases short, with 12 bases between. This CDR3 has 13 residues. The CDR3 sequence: CASLERPNTEAFF. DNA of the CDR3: TGTGCCAGTTTGGAGAGGCCAAACACTGAAGCTTTCTTT.

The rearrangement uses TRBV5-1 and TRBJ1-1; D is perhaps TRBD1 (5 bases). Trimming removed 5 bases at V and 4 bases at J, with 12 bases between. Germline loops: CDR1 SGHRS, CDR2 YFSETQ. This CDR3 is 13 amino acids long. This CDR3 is CASRVSRVTEAFF. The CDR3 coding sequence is TGCGCCAGCAGGGTATCCAGGGTCACTGAAGCTTTCTTT.

In DNA, the CDR3 is TGTGCCAGCAGCTTGGAAGGTCTAGGTCGCACCGGGGAGCTGTTTTTT. Its translation: CASSLEGLGRTGELFF. The chain recombines TRBV5-6 with TRBJ2-2; D is unresolved. The CDR3 has 16 amino acids. V was clipped by 0 bases and J by 4 bases, with 13 bases between them. Germline CDR1 SGHDT, CDR2 YYEEEE.

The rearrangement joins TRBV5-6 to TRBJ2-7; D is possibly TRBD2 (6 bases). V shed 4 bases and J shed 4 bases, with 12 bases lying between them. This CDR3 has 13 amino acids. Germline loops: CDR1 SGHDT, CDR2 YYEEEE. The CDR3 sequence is CASSPGLSYEQYF. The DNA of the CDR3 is TGTGCCAGCAGCCCGGGACTTTCTTACGAGCAGTACTTC.

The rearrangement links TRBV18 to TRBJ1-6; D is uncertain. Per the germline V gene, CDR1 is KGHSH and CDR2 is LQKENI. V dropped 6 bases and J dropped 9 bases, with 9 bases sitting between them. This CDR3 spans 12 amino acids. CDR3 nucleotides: TGTGCCAGCTCCCCAGAGAGTTCACCCCTCCACTTT. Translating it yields CASSPESSPLHF. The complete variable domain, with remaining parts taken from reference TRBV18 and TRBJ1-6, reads NAGVMQNPRHLVRRRGQEARLRCSPMKGHSHVYWYRQLPEEGLKFMVYLQKENIIDESGMPKERFSAEFPKEGPSILRIQQVVRGDSAAYFCASSPESSPLHFGNGTRLTVT.

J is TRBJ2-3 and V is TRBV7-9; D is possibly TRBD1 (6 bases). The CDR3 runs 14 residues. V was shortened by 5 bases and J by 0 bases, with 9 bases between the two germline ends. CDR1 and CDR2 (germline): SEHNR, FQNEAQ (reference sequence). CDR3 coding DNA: TGTGCCAGCAGCCGGGACACCAGCACAGATACGCAGTATTTT. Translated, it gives CASSRDTSTDTQYF.

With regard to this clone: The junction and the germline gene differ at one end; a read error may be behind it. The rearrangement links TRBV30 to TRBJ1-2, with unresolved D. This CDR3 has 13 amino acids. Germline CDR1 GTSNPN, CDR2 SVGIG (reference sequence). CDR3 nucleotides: TGTGCCTGGAGTCCGGAGTATAACTCTGGCTACACCTTC. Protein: CAWSPEYNSGYTF.

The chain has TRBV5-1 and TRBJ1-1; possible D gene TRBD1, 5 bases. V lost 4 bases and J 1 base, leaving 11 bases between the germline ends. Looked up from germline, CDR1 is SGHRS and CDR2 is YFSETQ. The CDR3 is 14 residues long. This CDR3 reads CASSPGWTNTEAFF. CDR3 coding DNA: TGCGCCAGCAGCCCAGGGTGGACGAACACTGAAGCTTTCTTT.

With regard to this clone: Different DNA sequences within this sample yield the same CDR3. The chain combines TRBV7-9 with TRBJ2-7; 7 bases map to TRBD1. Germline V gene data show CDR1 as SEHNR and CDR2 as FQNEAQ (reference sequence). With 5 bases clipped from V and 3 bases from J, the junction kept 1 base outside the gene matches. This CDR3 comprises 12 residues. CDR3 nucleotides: TGTGCCAGCAGCCGACAGGGCTACGAGCAGTACTTC. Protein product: CASSRQGYEQYF.

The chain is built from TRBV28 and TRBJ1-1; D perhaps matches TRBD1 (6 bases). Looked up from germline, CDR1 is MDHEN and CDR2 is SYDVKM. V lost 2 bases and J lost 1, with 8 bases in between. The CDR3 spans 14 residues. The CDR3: CASSLLGANTEAFF. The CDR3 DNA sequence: TGTGCCAGCAGTTTACTGGGGGCGAACACTGAAGCTTTCTTT.

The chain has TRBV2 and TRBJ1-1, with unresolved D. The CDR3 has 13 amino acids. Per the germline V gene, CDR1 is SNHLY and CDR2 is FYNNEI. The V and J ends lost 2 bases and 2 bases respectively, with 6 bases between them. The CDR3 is CASSEQENTEAFF. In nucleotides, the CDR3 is TGTGCCAGCAGTGAACAGGAAAACACTGAAGCTTTCTTT.

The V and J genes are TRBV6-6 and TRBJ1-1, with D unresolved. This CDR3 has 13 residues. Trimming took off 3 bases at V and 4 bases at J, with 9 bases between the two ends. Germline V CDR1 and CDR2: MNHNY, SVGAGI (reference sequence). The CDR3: CASSYRVVTEAFF. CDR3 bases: TGTGCCAGCAGTTATCGCGTAGTCACTGAAGCTTTCTTT.